One TCR beta chain is described in this entry. Antigen: not known. The CDR3 has 18 amino acids. With V trimmed by 0 bases and J by 6 bases, 13 bases remained unmatched. Germline V gene lookup returns CDR1 SGDLS and CDR2 YYNGEE. The data are from a study of cytomegalovirus exposure and HLA in healthy donors. Notes on the study in general: Among the sequence variants, a highly shared cluster was likely an artifact of sequencing. Earlier analysis looked at TCR beta V segments, and most were productive about 87% or about 30% of the time.

The PCR was carried out with 60 Vbeta primers and 13 Jbeta primers. In the original workflow: About 80 million unique TCR beta chains, about 10 million of them shared, were counted by a later analysis. TCRdb's copy holds only in-frame clones and misses some; the assay was immunoSEQ multiplex PCR. The DNA was the basis for D and trimming; V, J and clone size are from that table. The data show about 210,000 clones, about four fifths seen once. The TCR was taken from a man aged 35 to 55 in good health and CMV-seropositive. The chain carries TRBV9 and TRBJ2-7; 12 bases are a match to TRBD2. Sequenced sample: PBMCs. The CDR3 nucleotides read TGTGCCAGCAGCGTAGGCTCTCTAGCGGGAGGGCCTTTTGTCGAGCAGTACTTC. Translation gives CASSVGSLAGGPFVEQYF.